This T cell receptor (beta chain) was obtained from a study of T cells in Graves' hyperthyroidism and ophthalmopathy (dated by TCRdb to between 2018 and 2020). Concerning the study at large: Peripheral blood was collected at initial diagnosis, before any treatment. The study also compared thyroid tissue and blood T-cell repertoires from about six Graves' hyperthyroidism patients. The paper reports TCR Vbeta CDR3 sequencing of roughly 140 peripheral blood samples: 40 to 45 ophthalmopathy, approximately 74 hyperthyroidism and 17 progressor patients. The 100 or so discovery patients were divided at random into training and test sets in a 7:3 ratio. Prospective prediction of ophthalmopathy was tested in an independent validation cohort of approximately 19 hyperthyroidism patients and 15 to 17 patients who later progressed to ophthalmopathy. To identify TCR V-J signatures that set the groups apart, the researchers used a discovery cohort of about a hundred patients, made up of roughly 45 with Graves' ophthalmopathy and 55 to 65 with stable Graves' hyperthyroidism. After sampling, hyperthyroidism patients received methimazole starting at 30 mg daily, and ophthalmopathy patients received high-dose intravenous methylprednisolone. General findings and caveats noted by the study authors: Most expanded thyroid clonotypes (frequency above 0.001) were also detected in blood, suggesting blood repertoires may reflect thyroid immune responses. A model built on a 13 V-J signature distinguished ophthalmopathy from stable hyperthyroidism, reaching roughly 88% sensitivity and about 81% specificity in cross-validation and 80%/75% in testing. No statistical method was used to set the sample size in advance, and investigators knew the group allocation. During validation, the model predicted progression to ophthalmopathy a median of about 5.9 months ahead of onset, with 60% to 71% sensitivity and more than 72% specificity.

From the cysteine up to the phenylalanine, the CDR3 has a length of 13 residues. Only the CDR3 portion is preserved as DNA: 39 bases, with reading frame beginning at the first base. Taken from the germline V gene (reference sequence), the CDR1 and CDR2 loops are MNHEY and SMNVEV. To note about this clonotype: The antigen this receptor binds is unknown. One end of the junction is discordant with germline, which a read error may explain.

Hyperthyroidism patients were newly diagnosed, had a disease duration of under 2 months, and were aged 18 to 65 years. Patients with uncontrolled infections, other autoimmune diseases, pregnancy or lactation were excluded. Diagnoses were based on clinical symptoms, serum thyroxine and TRAb, thyroid ultrasound and orbital computed tomography. Blood from progressor patients was collected at the time of first diagnosis with hyperthyroidism, before any ophthalmopathy symptoms had appeared. Ficoll-Paque density gradient centrifugation was used to isolate PBMCs from about 10 ml of fresh peripheral blood. Progressor patients were initially diagnosed with Graves' hyperthyroidism and developed ophthalmopathy during follow-up. Total RNA was extracted with Trizol reagent, and quality was checked on an Agilent 2100 Bioanalyzer. Amplification of TCR beta CDR3 regions was carried out from RNA transcripts. A first-round RT-PCR of the TCR CDR3 used the HTBI primer set with the Qiagen OneStep RT-PCR kit. A second multiplex PCR round built the libraries, followed by size selection and purification. Sequencing of the libraries was done on an Illumina HiSeq2000 using paired-end 100 bp reads. Turning to the authors' computational methods: SOAPnuke was used to process the raw data, with reads discarded if the reads contained adapters or uncalled bases, had a mean Phred below 15, or lacked an exact constant-primer or identifier match. COPE v1.2.5 was used to merge high-quality paired reads, and clonotypes were defined as unique nucleotide sequences. Clonotypes were aligned to IMGT TRBV, TRBD and TRBJ reference segments using MiTCR v1.1. Only V-J combinations with frequency above 0.0001, covering 99% to 99.2% of repertoires, were analysed. The TCS score was defined as F50 (clonal expansion) divided by E x V (chaos), with BLOSUM62-based TCRdist calculated between CDR3 peptides within each V-J. Welch's t-statistics and random forest reduced around 550 V-J features to 13, which were used in a naive Bayes classifier (R e1071). The public reads were run again by TCRdb, first through fastp at Q25 and then through MiXCR, and only productive beta chains were kept. For every CDR3 protein sequence, its rows merge into one entry that carries the most common genes and DNA. The V and J calls were not made by the authors but by TCRdb's processing. This sample is represented by under 750,000 distinct CDR3 sequences; approximately 18% of them were singletons. The top ten hold 16% of the sample.

The sequencing input was blood. The rearrangement joined TRBV27 to TRBJ1-1, with no confident D gene call. The origin of this receptor is a woman between 50 and 59 years old with Graves' hyperthyroidism that later progressed to Graves' ophthalmopathy. The sequence in DNA is TGTGCCAGCGTTCGCAGAGGGAACACTGAGGCTTTCTTT. The encoded protein is CASVRRGNTEAFF.